The 19 T cell receptor beta chains in this list originate from one sample, sequenced in a study of blood T cell repertoires in COVID-19. TCRdb's copy holds only in-frame clones and misses some; the assay was immunoSEQ multiplex PCR. Of 160,000 or so clones in the sample, around nine tenths were seen once. Material: peripheral blood. All receptors derive from a woman aged 70-85 years with COVID-19, enrolled during active disease.

The genes are TRBV11-2 and TRBJ2-5; 7 bases are shared with TRBD1. The trim removed 5 bases at V and 3 bases at J, leaving 15 bases unmatched. The CDR3 is 17 amino acids. Germline V gives CDR1 SGHAT, CDR2 FQNNGV. CDR3 coding DNA: TGTGCCAGCAGCCAAACAGGGGCGGGTTGGAACGAAGAGACCCAGTACTTC. Protein sequence: CASSQTGAGWNEETQYF.

The V call is TRBV19, the J call TRBJ1-2; 8 nucleotides match TRBD1. The trim removed 4 bases at V and 6 bases at J, leaving 16 bases unmatched. This CDR3 region has 17 residues. Germline CDR1 and CDR2: LNHDA and SQIVND (reference sequence). The CDR3 DNA reads TGTGCCAGTAGTAAGTCCGGGACAGGAGGTCTATCTGATGGCTACACCTTC. This sequence encodes CASSKSGTGGLSDGYTF.

The rearrangement joins TRBV7-8 to TRBJ2-2, with a tentative D call TRBD2 (6 bases). Germline CDR1 reads SGHVS; CDR2 reads FQNEAQ. Trimming removed 3 bases from V and 5 bases from J, with 19 bases in between. CDR3 length equals 17 residues. The CDR3 loop reads CASSLRPGTQDTGELFF. The CDR3 coding sequence is TGTGCCAGCAGCTTGCGCCCCGGGACTCAGGATACCGGGGAGCTGTTTTTT.

In its sample, this clone was seen a few times. The chain links TRBV6-2 or TRBV6-3 to TRBJ2-7; TRBD2 matches 7 bases. This CDR3 contains 18 residues. The V gene end was trimmed by 3 bases and the J gene end by 1 base; junction bases not matched to a gene: 15. Germline V gives CDR1 MNHEY, CDR2 SVGEGT. CDR3 coding DNA: TGTGCCAGCAGTTATAATGCGGTAGTGTCTAGCGGATCCTACGAGCAGTACTTC. It is translated as CASSYNAVVSSGSYEQYF.

The J gene is TRBJ1-1, the V gene TRBV6-6; the D gene is possibly TRBD1 (5 bases). CDR1 is MNHNY, CDR2 SVGAGI, per germline (reference sequence). There are 16 residues in the CDR3. V was trimmed by 6 bases and J by 0 bases, leaving 17 bases between them. CDR3 in amino acids: CASRPGGGAMNTEAFF. In DNA, the CDR3 is TGTGCCAGCAGACCGGGGGGAGGGGCAATGAACACTGAAGCTTTCTTT.

The chain is built from TRBV29-1 and TRBJ2-7; D ambiguous. Per germline, CDR1 SQVTM and CDR2 ANQGSEA. This CDR3 has 13 amino acids. V lost 4 bases to trimming and J lost 1 base, with 11 bases between them. CDR3 protein: CSVGRTASYEQYF. The CDR3 region has the DNA TGCAGCGTTGGGAGAACCGCGTCCTACGAGCAGTACTTC.

The chain links TRBV18 to TRBJ2-7, with 10 nucleotides matching TRBD2. J was trimmed by 2 bases and V by 2 bases; bases with no gene match: 6. The CDR3 has 16 residues. CDR1 and CDR2 (germline): KGHSH, LQKENI. The CDR3 loop reads CASSPSGTSDAYEQYF. For the CDR3, the DNA is TGTGCCAGCTCACCATCCGGGACTAGCGATGCCTACGAGCAGTACTTC.

The chain couples TRBV7-2 to TRBJ1-4; D gene uncertain. V shed 2 bases and J shed 5 bases, with 9 bases lying between them. The CDR3 sequence is 14 residues long. Germline CDR1 and CDR2: SGHTA and FQGNSA. The CDR3 sequence: CASSLHRDNEKLFF. The CDR3 nucleotides are TGTGCCAGCAGCTTACACAGAGACAATGAAAAACTGTTTTTT.

The count of this clone is one. V gene TRBV27 combines with J gene TRBJ1-5; D perhaps matches TRBD1 (6 bases). Germline V gives CDR1 MNHEY, CDR2 SMNVEV (reference sequence). Trimming took 4 bases from V and 7 from J, leaving 20 bases between them. This CDR3 region has 16 residues. CDR3 in amino acids: CASSSTSRGGGQPQHF. The DNA for the CDR3 is TGTGCCAGCAGTTCGACTAGCAGGGGCGGTGGGCAGCCCCAGCATTTT.

This clone was detected once. The rearrangement links TRBV29-1 to TRBJ2-7; TRBD1 matches at 9 bases. V trimming: 4 bases; J trimming: 6 bases; junction bases outside the gene matches: 13. Germline loops: CDR1 SQVTM, CDR2 ANQGSEA. The CDR3 loop spans 15 amino acids. This chain's CDR3 is CSVARTGDRYSEQYF. In DNA, the CDR3 is TGCAGCGTTGCCCGGACAGGGGATCGGTATAGCGAGCAGTACTTC.

As DNA, the CDR3 is TGTGCCAGCAGTTACGGGGGCGAAAAGACCCAGTACTTC. It is translated as CASSYGGEKTQYF. The chain uses TRBV6-2 or TRBV6-3 and TRBJ2-5; maybe TRBD1 (6 bases). This CDR3 region has 13 residues. Germline V gene sequence: CDR1 MNHEY, CDR2 SVGEGT. The V end lost 2 bases, the J end lost 6 bases, and 10 bases lay between the germline ends.

This chain connects TRBV30 to TRBJ2-5; 9 bases are shared with TRBD1. CDR1 and CDR2 (germline): GTSNPN, SVGIG (reference sequence). CDR3 length equals 14 residues. The trim removed 1 base at V and 2 bases at J, leaving 2 bases unmatched. CDR3: CAWSAGQGQETQYF. DNA of the CDR3: TGTGCCTGGAGTGCGGGACAGGGTCAAGAGACCCAGTACTTC.

The gene calls are TRBV28 and TRBJ1-2, with a tentative D call TRBD1 (5 bases). Germline CDR1 is MDHEN and CDR2 is SYDVKM. V lost 7 bases and J lost 3, with 18 bases in between. The CDR3 runs to 15 residues. CDR3 DNA: TGTGCCAGCACCAGAACCCAATGGGGCCACTATGGCTACACCTTC. It encodes CASTRTQWGHYGYTF.

The rearrangement links TRBV3-1 (or the pseudogene TRBV3-2) to TRBJ1-2, with TRBD1 matching over 9 bases. V shed 4 bases, J shed 6 bases, and the junction held 12 bases outside the gene matches. The CDR3 extends over 16 amino acids. Germline-derived CDR1 and CDR2 are LGHDT and YNNKEL (reference sequence). The CDR3 is CASSLSPGQGSDGYTF. CDR3 nucleotide sequence: TGTGCCAGCAGCCTCAGCCCGGGACAGGGATCCGATGGCTACACCTTC.

This clone was recorded only once. The genes are TRBV4-1 and TRBJ2-5, with 13 nucleotides matching TRBD2. The J segment lost 5 bases and the V segment lost 4 bases, leaving 10 bases of the junction unmatched. The CDR3 has 17 residues. Per the germline V gene, CDR1 is MGHRA and CDR2 is YSYEKL. The CDR3 reads CASSPWTSGGLWETQYF. The DNA of the CDR3 is TGCGCCAGCAGCCCGTGGACTAGCGGGGGACTCTGGGAGACCCAGTACTTC.

The rearrangement uses TRBV6-6 and TRBJ2-2; 8 bases align to TRBD2. The germline V gene has CDR1 MNHNY and CDR2 SVGAGI (reference sequence). The CDR3 contains 17 residues. J was trimmed by 4 bases and V by 5 bases; bases with no gene match: 12. This chain's CDR3 is CASSPSGGRVITGELFF. CDR3 nucleotide sequence: TGTGCCAGCAGTCCCTCGGGGGGGCGCGTAATCACCGGGGAGCTGTTTTTT.

The chain recombines TRBV6-5 with TRBJ2-1; maybe TRBD1 (6 bases). The germline gives CDR1 MNHEY, CDR2 SVGAGI. This CDR3 contains 15 residues. Trimming stripped 5 bases from V and 6 bases from J, with 17 bases between. The CDR3 bases are TGTGCCAGCAGTCCGCTGGCAGGGGCCTTCAATGAGCAGTTCTTC. This sequence encodes CASSPLAGAFNEQFF.

In this sample, this clone turned up once. V and J are TRBV7-9 and TRBJ1-4; TRBD1 agrees at 7 bases. Germline V gene data show CDR1 as SEHNR and CDR2 as FQNEAQ (reference sequence). Trimming cost V 4 bases and J 0 bases; bases outside gene matches: 5. The CDR3 is 16 residues long. Here the CDR3 DNA reads TGTGCCAGCAGCTCCGACAGGGTAGCAACTAATGAAAAACTGTTTTTT. The encoded protein is CASSSDRVATNEKLFF.

This clone was observed a few times. V gene TRBV2 combines with J gene TRBJ2-7, with 9 bases fitting TRBD1. The CDR3 loop spans 14 amino acids. CDR1 and CDR2 (germline): SNHLY, FYNNEI. Losses at the gene ends were 8 bases for V and 3 bases for J; bases not matched to a gene: 8. The CDR3 DNA is TGTGCCAGCCGTGCCGGGACAGGGAACTACGAGCAGTACTTC. As protein: CASRAGTGNYEQYF.